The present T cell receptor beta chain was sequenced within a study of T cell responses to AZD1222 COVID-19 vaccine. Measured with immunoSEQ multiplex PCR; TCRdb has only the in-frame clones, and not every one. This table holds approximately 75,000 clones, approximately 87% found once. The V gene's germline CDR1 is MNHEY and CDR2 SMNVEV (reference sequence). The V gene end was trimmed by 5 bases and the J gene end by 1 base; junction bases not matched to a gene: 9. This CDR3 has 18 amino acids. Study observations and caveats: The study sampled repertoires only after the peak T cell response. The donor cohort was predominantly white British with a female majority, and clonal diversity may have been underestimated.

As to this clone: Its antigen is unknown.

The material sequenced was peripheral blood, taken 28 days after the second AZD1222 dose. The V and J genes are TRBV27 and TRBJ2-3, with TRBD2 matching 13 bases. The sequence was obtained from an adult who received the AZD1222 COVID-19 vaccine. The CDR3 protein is CASSPGLAGVRGTDTQYF. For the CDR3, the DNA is TGTGCCAGCAGTCCTGGACTAGCGGGGGTCCGGGGCACAGATACGCAGTATTTT.